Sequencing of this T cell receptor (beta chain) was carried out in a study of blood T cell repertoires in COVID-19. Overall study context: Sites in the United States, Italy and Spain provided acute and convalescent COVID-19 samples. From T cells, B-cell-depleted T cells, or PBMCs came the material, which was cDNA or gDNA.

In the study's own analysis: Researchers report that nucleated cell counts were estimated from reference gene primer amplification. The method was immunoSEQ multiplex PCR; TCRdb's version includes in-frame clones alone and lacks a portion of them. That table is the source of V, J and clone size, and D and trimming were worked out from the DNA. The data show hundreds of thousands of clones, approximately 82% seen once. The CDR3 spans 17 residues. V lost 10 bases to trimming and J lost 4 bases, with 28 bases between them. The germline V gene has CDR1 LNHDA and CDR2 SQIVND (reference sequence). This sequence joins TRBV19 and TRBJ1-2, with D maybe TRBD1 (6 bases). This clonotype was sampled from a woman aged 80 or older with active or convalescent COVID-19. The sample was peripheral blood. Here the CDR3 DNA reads TGTGCCACCCGGCAGGGGACCGCAATCGCCTTTGGCTATGGCTACACCTTC. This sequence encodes CATRQGTAIAFGYGYTF.